This TCR beta chain was profiled in a study of shared clonotypes between healthy human individuals. Overall study results and limits: In the sorted subsets, rarefaction showed sequencing was incomplete despite large depth.

Turning to this clone: The antigen is not known.

Only in-frame clones appear in the TCRdb table, and some are missing; sequencing was by immunoSEQ multiplex PCR. This table holds under 1,100,000 clones, approximately 76% found once. Sequencing was performed on memory CD4+ T cells sorted from blood. Subset denoted: CD45RA-negative fraction. The origin of this receptor is a man aged 18 to 35 in good health.

The CDR3 coding sequence is TGTGCCAGCAGATTAGGGGGACAGCACAATTCACCCCTCCACTTT. Encoded protein: CASRLGGQHNSPLHF. The V call is TRBV28, the J call TRBJ1-6; 7 bases are shared with TRBD1. Germline values: CDR1 MDHEN, CDR2 SYDVKM. The length of the CDR3 is 15 residues. The V and J ends lost 6 bases and 7 bases, in that order; junction bases with no gene match: 9.